These 12 T cell receptor beta chains share one sample of origin, sequenced in a study of T cell responses to AZD1222 COVID-19 vaccine. The method was immunoSEQ multiplex PCR; TCRdb's version includes in-frame clones alone and lacks a portion of them. This sample has some 150,000 clones; about 93% occur once, and the top ten carry 5.2%. The starting material was peripheral blood, obtained on day 0 of AZD1222 vaccination. The receptors were sampled from an adult in good health.

CDR3 loop: CASEQAGRGNTEAFF. CDR3 in DNA: TGTGCCAGCGAGCAAGCGGGCAGGGGCAACACTGAAGCTTTCTTT. The chain joins TRBV2 to TRBJ1-1; a weak D match, TRBD1 (6 bases). This CDR3 contains 15 residues. Per germline, CDR1 SNHLY and CDR2 FYNNEI. V lost 8 bases and J 2 bases, leaving 18 bases between the germline ends.

The rearrangement joins TRBV7-3 to TRBJ2-1; TRBD2 is a possible D gene (6 bases). The V end lost 5 bases, the J end lost 5 bases, and 16 bases lay between the germline ends. The germline gives CDR1 SGHTA, CDR2 FQGTGA. The CDR3 length is 15 residues. The CDR3 protein is CASSTYSGSNNEQFF. CDR3 sequence (DNA): TGTGCCAGCAGCACATATAGCGGATCGAACAATGAGCAGTTCTTC.

CDR3 sequence (DNA): TGTGCCAGCAGTTACGAATTAGTCCACGACCGACAGGGAGCCTACGAGCAGTACTTC. Protein sequence: CASSYELVHDRQGAYEQYF. V is TRBV6-2 or TRBV6-3 and J is TRBJ2-7; 7 nucleotides match TRBD1. J gave up 2 bases and V 2 bases, and 18 bases lay outside the gene matches. CDR1 is MNHEY and CDR2 is SVGEGT in the germline V gene. This CDR3 spans 19 amino acids.

The chain has TRBV19 and TRBJ1-1; TRBD1 might be the D (6 bases). The germline V gene encodes CDR1 LNHDA and CDR2 SQIVND (reference sequence). This CDR3 is built from 14 residues. Trimming stripped 7 bases from V and 6 bases from J, with 18 bases between. The CDR3 protein is CASIGYGDTSEAFF. CDR3 nucleotide sequence: TGTGCCAGTATTGGGTATGGGGACACATCTGAAGCTTTCTTT.

This clone was seen only once. This chain joins TRBV11-2 and TRBJ2-2; D gene unclear. V gave up 5 bases and J gave up 7 bases, with 8 bases separating them. Germline V lookup: CDR1 SGHAT, CDR2 FQNNGV. The CDR3 loop spans 12 amino acids. CDR3 sequence: CASSPFHGELFF. The CDR3 DNA reads as TGTGCCAGCAGCCCCTTCCACGGGGAGCTGTTTTTT.

The gene calls are TRBV7-2 and TRBJ1-2, with D uncertain. Germline CDR1 is SGHTA and CDR2 is FQGNSA. V dropped 5 bases and J dropped 4 bases, with 8 bases sitting between them. The CDR3 contains 12 residues. The CDR3 reads CASSQYGYGYTF. The DNA for the CDR3 is TGTGCCAGCAGCCAATATGGCTATGGCTACACCTTC.

The CDR3 sequence: CASSTTSGGVSGELFF. CDR3 bases: TGTGCCAGCAGCACCACTAGCGGGGGCGTCAGCGGGGAGCTGTTTTTT. The V call is TRBV7-6, the J call TRBJ2-2, with TRBD2 matching 11 bases. CDR1 SGHVS and CDR2 FNYEAQ come from the germline V gene. J lost 7 bases, V lost 5 bases, and 9 bases had no gene match. The CDR3 runs to 16 residues. The full variable domain, completed using reference TRBV7-6 and TRBJ2-2, is GAGVSQSPRYKVTKRGQDVALRCDPISGHVSLYWYRQALGQGPEFLTYFNYEAQQDKSGLPNDRFSAERPEGSISTLTIQRTEQRDSAMYRCASSTTSGGVSGELFFGEGSRLTVL.

The chain joins TRBV28 to TRBJ2-1, with D maybe TRBD2 (6 bases). Germline V gene lookup returns CDR1 MDHEN and CDR2 SYDVKM. The V and J ends lost 5 bases and 7 bases respectively, with 15 bases between them. This CDR3 has 14 amino acids. The CDR3 here is CASSPLSSENEQFF. Here the CDR3 DNA reads TGTGCCAGCAGTCCCCTCTCTAGCGAAAATGAGCAGTTCTTC.

The chain combines TRBV19 with TRBJ1-3; 7 bases match TRBD1. V lost 9 bases to trimming and J lost 4 bases; unmatched junction nucleotides: 18. CDR1 and CDR2 (germline): LNHDA, SQIVND (reference sequence). CDR3 length: 17 residues. CDR3 bases: TGTGCCAGGGCGGGGACAGCGTCTTTTGAGTACGGAAACACCATATATTTT. It specifies CARAGTASFEYGNTIYF.

The chain couples TRBV5-1 to TRBJ2-1; D gene unclear. The V end lost 4 bases, the J end lost 0 bases, and 8 bases lay between the germline ends. Germline lookup yields CDR1 SGHRS and CDR2 YFSETQ. The CDR3 has 14 residues. The CDR3 DNA reads TGCGCCAGCAGCGAATCTAGCTCCTACAATGAGCAGTTCTTC. Translated, it gives CASSESSSYNEQFF.

The chain links TRBV4-1 to TRBJ2-2, with D perhaps TRBD1 or TRBD2 (6 bases each). Germline V lookup: CDR1 MGHRA, CDR2 YSYEKL. The CDR3 sequence is 16 residues long. Trimming shortened V by 4 bases and J by 2 bases, and 14 bases separated the two germline ends. This chain's CDR3 is CASSPVDGGNTGELFF. The CDR3 nucleotides are TGCGCCAGCAGCCCAGTCGACGGGGGCAACACCGGGGAGCTGTTTTTT.

V is TRBV5-4 and J is TRBJ1-5; possibly TRBD1 for D (5 bases). Deletions cut 5 bases from V and 4 bases from J, with 10 bases between. This CDR3 is built from 13 residues. CDR1 is SGHNT and CDR2 is YYREEE in the germline V gene (reference sequence). The CDR3 bases are TGTGCCAGCAGTCTGGACACAAATCAGCCCCAGCATTTT. This sequence encodes CASSLDTNQPQHF.